These 16 T cell receptor beta chains were all obtained from the same sample, sequenced in a study of cytomegalovirus exposure and HLA in healthy donors. The PCR contained 60 Vbeta and 13 Jbeta primers. Libraries were prepared by immunoSEQ multiplex PCR; TCRdb keeps only in-frame clonotypes and omits some of them. The sample contains 50,000 to 70,000 clones, approximately 80% of which appear only once. The sequencing sample was made of PBMCs. All receptors derive from a human donor in good health.

The chain uses TRBV18 and TRBJ1-1; no firm D call. The CDR3 loop spans 15 amino acids. From germline, CDR1 is KGHSH and CDR2 LQKENI. The V gene lost 3 bases and the J gene lost 0 bases, with 11 bases spanning the gap. The CDR3 reads CASSPLTQVNTEAFF. In DNA, the CDR3 is TGTGCCAGCTCACCGTTGACACAAGTGAACACTGAAGCTTTCTTT.

This sequence joins TRBV7-2 and TRBJ2-1, with 11 bases that match TRBD1. The CDR3 loop spans 19 amino acids. Germline CDR1 reads SGHTA; CDR2 reads FQGNSA. J was trimmed by 4 bases and V by 3 bases; bases with no gene match: 14. CDR3 in amino acids: CASSFVSSPGQGVYNEQFF. CDR3 DNA sequence: TGTGCCAGCAGCTTTGTTTCATCTCCGGGACAGGGGGTATACAATGAGCAGTTCTTC.

The genes are TRBV29-1 and TRBJ1-1, with 10 bases identical to TRBD1. CDR1 is SQVTM, CDR2 ANQGSEA, per germline. V dropped 0 bases and J dropped 7; count of bases not matched to a gene: 5. This CDR3 contains 14 residues. CDR3 sequence: CSVEEGQGRVEAFF. The CDR3 nucleotides read TGCAGCGTTGAAGAGGGACAGGGGAGAGTTGAAGCTTTCTTT.

V gene TRBV7-3 combines with J gene TRBJ2-5; TRBD2 matches at 11 bases. CDR1 is SGHTA, CDR2 FQGTGA, per germline. V trimming: 6 bases; J trimming: 1 base; junction bases outside the gene matches: 4. There are 15 residues in the CDR3. CDR3 coding DNA: TGTGCCAGCAGTCTAGCGGGGGGAGGCCAAGAGACCCAGTACTTC. Residues: CASSLAGGGQETQYF.

V usage is TRBV5-1 and J usage is TRBJ2-1; D gene uncertain. V shed 4 bases and J shed 5 bases, with 13 bases lying between them. CDR1 is SGHRS and CDR2 is YFSETQ in the germline V gene. CDR3 length equals 14 residues. CDR3 nucleotides: TGCGCCAGCAGCCAACCGAACAGCCACAATGAGCAGTTCTTC. Protein: CASSQPNSHNEQFF.

In DNA form, the CDR3 reads TGTGCCAGCAGTTTATCGTCAGGGCTTCGAGCTTTCTTT. Encoded protein: CASSLSSGLRAFF. This chain connects TRBV27 to TRBJ1-1; weak D call: TRBD1 (5 bases). CDR1 is MNHEY, CDR2 SMNVEV, per germline (reference sequence). The CDR3 totals 13 residues. V lost 0 bases to trimming and J lost 10 bases, with 12 bases between them.

J is TRBJ2-7 and V is TRBV4-2; 7 bases fit TRBD1. Germline V lookup: CDR1 LGHNA, CDR2 YNFKEQ. Trimming cost V 1 base and J 2 bases; bases outside gene matches: 2. CDR3 length equals 14 residues. CDR3 sequence (DNA): TGTGCCAGCAGCCAAGGGGACAGCGCCTACGAGCAGTACTTC. Its translation: CASSQGDSAYEQYF.

This clone was counted between two and nine times. V gene TRBV2 combines with J gene TRBJ2-7; TRBD1 agrees at 11 bases. This CDR3 spans 13 amino acids. V gave up 8 bases and J gave up 7 bases; unmatched junction bases: 7. Germline CDR1 is SNHLY and CDR2 is FYNNEI. CDR3 nucleotides: TGTGCCAGCGGACAGGGGGCATCGGGGGAGCAGTACTTC. Its translation is CASGQGASGEQYF.

The CDR3 here is CASSPPRGREAYNSPLHF. The CDR3 DNA reads as TGTGCCAGCAGCCCACCCCGAGGCAGGGAAGCCTATAATTCACCCCTCCACTTT. This chain uses TRBV11-2 with TRBJ1-6; the D gene is possibly TRBD1 (5 bases). V was clipped by 5 bases and J by 2 bases, with 19 bases between them. This CDR3 contains 18 residues. Germline V gene data show CDR1 as SGHAT and CDR2 as FQNNGV.

V usage is TRBV2 and J usage is TRBJ1-5, with 9 bases aligning to TRBD1. This CDR3 has 13 amino acids. Trimming cost V 7 bases and J 7 bases; bases outside gene matches: 5. Germline V gives CDR1 SNHLY, CDR2 FYNNEI. CDR3 in amino acids: CASTEGQGQPQHF. In DNA form, the CDR3 reads TGTGCCAGCACCGAGGGACAGGGCCAGCCCCAGCATTTT.

The J gene is TRBJ2-2, the V gene TRBV6-1; the D is unclear. V lost 1 base and J 13 bases, leaving 16 bases between the germline ends. The CDR3 covers 14 residues. The germline V gene encodes CDR1 MNHNS and CDR2 SASEGT. CDR3 in amino acids: CASSEVRPPRGLFF. As DNA, the CDR3 is TGTGCCAGCAGTGAAGTGAGACCCCCACGAGGGCTGTTTTTT.

V and J are TRBV4-3 and TRBJ2-1; D call uncertain. V shed 3 bases and J shed 0 bases, with 9 bases lying between them. CDR1 LGHNA and CDR2 YSLEER come from the germline V gene. The CDR3 totals 15 residues. The CDR3: CASSQGQSSYNEQFF. The CDR3 DNA sequence: TGCGCCAGCAGCCAGGGCCAGAGCTCCTACAATGAGCAGTTCTTC.

The chain has TRBV10-3 and TRBJ2-5; a possible D gene is TRBD1 (5 bases). CDR3 size: 14 residues. CDR1 ENHRY and CDR2 SYGVKD come from the germline V gene. Trimming removed 10 bases at V and 2 bases at J, with 17 bases between. CDR3 region: CASMDTSEQETQYF. The CDR3 DNA sequence: TGTGCCAGCATGGACACCTCCGAACAAGAGACCCAGTACTTC.

V is TRBV11-2 and J is TRBJ2-1, with D hard to call. Trimming took 5 bases from V and 4 from J, leaving 3 bases between them. The length of the CDR3 is 11 residues. Germline V CDR1 and CDR2: SGHAT, FQNNGV. The CDR3 spells CASSPYNEQFF. CDR3 coding DNA: TGTGCCAGCAGCCCATACAATGAGCAGTTCTTC.

The V call is TRBV28, the J call TRBJ1-2; 9 nucleotides agree with TRBD1. The CDR3 loop spans 13 amino acids. Trimming cost V 6 bases and J 5 bases; bases outside gene matches: 4. Germline CDR1 and CDR2: MDHEN and SYDVKM. CDR3: CASRGTGLYGYTF. The CDR3 nucleotides are TGTGCCAGCAGGGGGACAGGGTTATATGGCTACACCTTC.

This clone occurred a few times. The V gene is TRBV5-4, the J gene TRBJ2-1; 8 bases line up with TRBD2. Germline V gene lookup returns CDR1 SGHNT and CDR2 YYREEE (reference sequence). V was clipped by 5 bases and J by 4 bases; unmatched bases: 14. The CDR3 extends over 17 amino acids. The CDR3 coding sequence is TGTGCCAGCAGACCCGGGGGGGCGGGGGGTTCTTACAATGAGCAGTTCTTC. Translating gives CASRPGGAGGSYNEQFF.